One and the same sample provided the 22 T cell receptor beta chains below, sequenced in a study of OX40 agonist ivuxolimab in advanced cancers. The protocol was immunoSEQ multiplex PCR, while the TCRdb copy is restricted to in-frame clones and leaves out a portion. The repertoire holds about 95,000 clones, with 89% as singletons. The material was CD4+ or CD8+ T cells sorted from blood, obtained in a trial of the OX40 agonist ivuxolimab. Receptor source: an adult with an advanced solid tumor such as melanoma, head and neck, liver or kidney cancer.

V and J are TRBV19 and TRBJ1-5, with no clear D. Germline lookup yields CDR1 LNHDA and CDR2 SQIVND (reference sequence). The CDR3 contains 13 residues. The V end was cut by 1 base, the J end by 2 bases, with 3 bases between. The CDR3: CASSIAGNQPQHF. DNA for the CDR3: TGTGCCAGTAGTATAGCAGGCAATCAGCCCCAGCATTTT. Full variable domain (outside the CDR3, taken from reference TRBV19 and TRBJ1-5): DGGITQSPKYLFRKEGQNVTLSCEQNLNHDAMYWYRQDPGQGLRLIYYSQIVNDFQKGDIAEGYSVSREKKESFPLTVTSAQKNPTAFYLCASSIAGNQPQHFGDGTRLSIL.

The chain is built from TRBV5-1 and TRBJ2-1; 10 bases line up with TRBD2. The CDR3 runs to 18 residues. CDR1 SGHRS and CDR2 YFSETQ come from the germline V gene. With 3 bases clipped from V and 1 base from J, the junction kept 10 bases outside the gene matches. CDR3 amino acids: CASSYGRTSGLSYNEQFF. In DNA form, the CDR3 reads TGCGCCAGCAGCTATGGGCGGACTAGCGGTCTTTCCTACAATGAGCAGTTCTTC. Using reference TRBV5-1 and TRBJ2-1 for the parts outside the CDR3, the full variable domain is KAGVTQTPRYLIKTRGQQVTLSCSPISGHRSVSWYQQTPGQGLQFLFEYFSETQRNKGNFPGRFSGRQFSNSRSEMNVSTLELGDSALYLCASSYGRTSGLSYNEQFFGPGTRLTVL.

V gene TRBV7-2 combines with J gene TRBJ1-3; no clear D. The CDR3 runs 14 residues. Trimming shortened V by 1 base and J by 2 bases, and 6 bases separated the two germline ends. Germline CDR1 and CDR2: SGHTA and FQGNSA. CDR3 amino acids: CASSLDLAGNTIYF. Written as DNA, the CDR3 is TGTGCCAGCAGCTTAGACCTGGCTGGAAACACCATATATTTT.

The chain uses TRBV19 and TRBJ2-1, with D uncertain. This CDR3 has 10 residues. CDR1 LNHDA and CDR2 SQIVND come from the germline V gene (reference sequence). The germline V and J ends were trimmed by 8 bases and 7 bases, with 6 bases remaining between them. CDR3 protein: CASGRNEQFF. In DNA, the CDR3 is TGTGCCAGTGGCAGGAATGAGCAGTTCTTC.

The rearrangement joins TRBV6-1 to TRBJ2-4; 15 bases map to TRBD2. Germline loops: CDR1 MNHNS, CDR2 SASEGT. With 3 bases clipped from V and 6 bases from J, the junction kept 0 bases outside the gene matches. The CDR3 is 15 residues long. The CDR3 sequence is CASSEGLAGGNIQYF. The DNA for the CDR3 is TGTGCCAGCAGTGAGGGACTAGCGGGAGGAAACATTCAGTACTTC.

The J gene is TRBJ2-7, the V gene TRBV25-1; weak D call: TRBD1 (6 bases). The CDR3 covers 13 residues. CDR1 MGHDK and CDR2 SYGVNS come from the germline V gene. The V end was cut by 6 bases, the J end by 0 bases, with 9 bases between. The CDR3 DNA reads as TGTGCCAGCAGGAGGGACAACTCCTACGAGCAGTACTTC. Translating gives CASRRDNSYEQYF.

The CDR3 sequence is CASSLSGQVRTGELFF. As DNA, the CDR3 is TGTGCCAGCAGTTTGAGTGGTCAGGTTCGGACCGGGGAGCTGTTTTTT. The chain combines TRBV27 with TRBJ2-2; D unclear. Germline V CDR1 and CDR2: MNHEY, SMNVEV (reference sequence). This CDR3 is built from 16 residues. Trimming pared 3 bases from V and 5 bases from J, leaving 16 bases between.

This clone was recorded once. The chain has TRBV6-1 and TRBJ2-7, with a weak D call TRBD1 (5 bases). The CDR3 extends over 14 amino acids. V lost 0 bases to trimming and J lost 1 base, with 7 bases between them. Germline V CDR1 and CDR2: MNHNS, SASEGT. CDR3 protein: CASSEAGLSYEQYF. The CDR3 DNA is TGTGCCAGCAGTGAAGCGGGGCTGTCCTACGAGCAGTACTTC.

This rearrangement joins TRBV19 to TRBJ2-7; D might be TRBD1 (5 bases). V dropped 4 bases and J dropped 3 bases, with 16 bases sitting between them. The CDR3 loop spans 15 amino acids. Germline CDR1 and CDR2: LNHDA and SQIVND (reference sequence). The CDR3 DNA reads TGTGCCAGTAGTACAGGACACTTAAATTACTACGAGCAGTACTTC. The encoded protein is CASSTGHLNYYEQYF.

The V and J genes are TRBV2 and TRBJ1-5; possible D gene TRBD1, 6 bases. The CDR3 consists of 16 residues. The V end lost 6 bases, the J end lost 3 bases, and 18 bases lay between the germline ends. The V gene's germline CDR1 is SNHLY and CDR2 FYNNEI. The CDR3 is CASRLEGGLNNQPQHF. CDR3 nucleotides: TGTGCCAGCAGACTCGAGGGGGGCCTAAACAATCAGCCCCAGCATTTT.

The chain recombines TRBV7-8 with TRBJ1-1; D unclear. The V gene lost 10 bases and the J gene lost 3 bases, with 15 bases spanning the gap. Looked up from germline, CDR1 is SGHVS and CDR2 is FQNEAQ. This CDR3 region has 13 residues. The CDR3 coding sequence is TGTGCCATACGGAGAGCGGGGTACACTGAAGCTTTCTTT. This encodes CAIRRAGYTEAFF. Using reference TRBV7-8 and TRBJ1-1 for the parts outside the CDR3, the full variable domain is GAGVSQSPRYKVAKRGQDVALRCDPISGHVSLFWYQQALGQGPEFLTYFQNEAQLDKSGLPSDRFFAERPEGSVSTLKIQRTQQEDSAVYLCAIRRAGYTEAFFGQGTRLTVV.

V is TRBV11-2 and J is TRBJ2-1; tentative D call: TRBD1 (6 bases). Germline CDR1 reads SGHAT; CDR2 reads FQNNGV. CDR3 length: 14 residues. V lost 5 bases to trimming and J lost 3 bases, with 11 bases between them. Here the CDR3 reads CASSLGQSYNEQFF. CDR3 in DNA: TGTGCCAGCAGCCTCGGACAGAGCTACAATGAGCAGTTCTTC.

The J gene is TRBJ1-1, the V gene TRBV20-1; D perhaps matches TRBD1 (6 bases). The germline V and J ends were trimmed by 5 bases and 6 bases, with 10 bases remaining between them. Germline lookup yields CDR1 DFQATT and CDR2 SNEGSKA (reference sequence). The CDR3 spans 11 residues. Here the CDR3 DNA reads TGCAGTGCTTACAGGGCGCCTGAAGCTTTCTTT. As protein: CSAYRAPEAFF.

The chain links TRBV5-1 to TRBJ2-3; the D is unclear. This CDR3 has 15 residues. Per the germline V gene, CDR1 is SGHRS and CDR2 is YFSETQ. The V and J ends lost 0 bases and 6 bases respectively, with 14 bases between them. CDR3 region: CASSLEGTAGDTQYF. CDR3 nucleotides: TGCGCCAGCAGCTTGGAAGGTACGGCCGGGGATACGCAGTATTTT.

The CDR3 coding sequence is TGTGCCAGCAGCGGAGGGACAGATGCAACTAATGAAAAACTGTTTTTT. It translates to CASSGGTDATNEKLFF. The chain has TRBV9 and TRBJ1-4, with TRBD1 matching 7 bases. Germline-derived CDR1 and CDR2 are SGDLS and YYNGEE. This CDR3 has 16 residues. The V and J ends lost 3 bases and 0 bases, in that order; junction bases with no gene match: 5.

The J gene is TRBJ2-7, the V gene TRBV19; TRBD1 agrees at 9 bases. The germline gives CDR1 LNHDA, CDR2 SQIVND (reference sequence). The CDR3 spans 13 residues. The J segment lost 7 bases and the V segment lost 5 bases, leaving 6 bases of the junction unmatched. The CDR3 loop reads CASSRTGELEQYF. The CDR3 DNA is TGTGCCAGTAGTCGGACAGGGGAATTAGAGCAGTACTTC. The variable domain in full, with the rest retrieved from reference TRBV19 and TRBJ2-7, is DGGITQSPKYLFRKEGQNVTLSCEQNLNHDAMYWYRQDPGQGLRLIYYSQIVNDFQKGDIAEGYSVSREKKESFPLTVTSAQKNPTAFYLCASSRTGELEQYFGPGTRLTVT.

The V gene is TRBV5-1, the J gene TRBJ2-6; D perhaps matches TRBD1 (6 bases). Trimming cost V 7 bases and J 0 bases, with 14 bases left between them. The CDR3 totals 16 residues. In germline, CDR1 is SGHRS, CDR2 YFSETQ. The CDR3 DNA reads TGCGCCAGCCATATGACAGGTAGCTCTGGGGCCAACGTCCTGACTTTC. Translating it yields CASHMTGSSGANVLTF. The full variable domain, rest sourced from reference TRBV5-1 and TRBJ2-6, is KAGVTQTPRYLIKTRGQQVTLSCSPISGHRSVSWYQQTPGQGLQFLFEYFSETQRNKGNFPGRFSGRQFSNSRSEMNVSTLELGDSALYLCASHMTGSSGANVLTFGAGSRLTVL.

The rearrangement joins TRBV19 to TRBJ2-3; possible D gene TRBD1, 5 bases. This CDR3 is built from 15 residues. From germline, CDR1 is LNHDA and CDR2 SQIVND (reference sequence). V was trimmed by 5 bases and J by 4 bases, leaving 16 bases between them. CDR3: CASSRLGETADTQYF. DNA for the CDR3: TGTGCCAGTAGTCGCTTAGGGGAAACGGCAGATACGCAGTATTTT.

This chain connects TRBV19 to TRBJ2-2, with D possibly being TRBD1 or TRBD2 (5 bases each). The CDR3 sequence is 15 residues long. In germline, CDR1 is LNHDA, CDR2 SQIVND (reference sequence). Trimming cost V 4 bases and J 6 bases, with 15 bases left between them. Written as DNA, the CDR3 is TGTGCCAGTAGTACTCCAGTACGGGACGCCGGGGAGCTGTTTTTT. This gives the protein CASSTPVRDAGELFF. The full variable domain, with the rest looked up from reference TRBV19 and TRBJ2-2, is DGGITQSPKYLFRKEGQNVTLSCEQNLNHDAMYWYRQDPGQGLRLIYYSQIVNDFQKGDIAEGYSVSREKKESFPLTVTSAQKNPTAFYLCASSTPVRDAGELFFGEGSRLTVL.

V gene TRBV28 combines with J gene TRBJ2-5; 9 bases match TRBD2. Germline CDR1 is MDHEN and CDR2 is SYDVKM. The CDR3 is made up of 14 amino acids. Germline trimming cut 7 bases from V and 12 bases from J; bases unmatched to any gene: 15. Written as DNA, the CDR3 is TGTGCCAGCACCCCCGGGACTAGCATCCCCTGGGAGTACTTC. Translating it yields CASTPGTSIPWEYF.

The V call is TRBV7-2, the J call TRBJ2-7; 9 bases map to TRBD1. CDR1 SGHTA and CDR2 FQGNSA come from the germline V gene. Unmatched junction bases numbered 8, after V lost 5 bases and J lost 3 bases. The CDR3 has 15 amino acids. In DNA form, the CDR3 reads TGTGCCAGCAGCCCCGGGACAGGGCTCGTCTACGAGCAGTACTTC. Protein product: CASSPGTGLVYEQYF.

V and J are TRBV29-1 and TRBJ1-2; D is unclear. Trimming shortened V by 1 base and J by 8 bases, and 17 bases separated the two germline ends. CDR3 size: 14 residues. Germline V lookup: CDR1 SQVTM, CDR2 ANQGSEA. CDR3 in amino acids: CSVEVSPKVSGYTF. The DNA of the CDR3 is TGCAGCGTTGAAGTTTCACCTAAAGTTAGCGGCTACACCTTC.